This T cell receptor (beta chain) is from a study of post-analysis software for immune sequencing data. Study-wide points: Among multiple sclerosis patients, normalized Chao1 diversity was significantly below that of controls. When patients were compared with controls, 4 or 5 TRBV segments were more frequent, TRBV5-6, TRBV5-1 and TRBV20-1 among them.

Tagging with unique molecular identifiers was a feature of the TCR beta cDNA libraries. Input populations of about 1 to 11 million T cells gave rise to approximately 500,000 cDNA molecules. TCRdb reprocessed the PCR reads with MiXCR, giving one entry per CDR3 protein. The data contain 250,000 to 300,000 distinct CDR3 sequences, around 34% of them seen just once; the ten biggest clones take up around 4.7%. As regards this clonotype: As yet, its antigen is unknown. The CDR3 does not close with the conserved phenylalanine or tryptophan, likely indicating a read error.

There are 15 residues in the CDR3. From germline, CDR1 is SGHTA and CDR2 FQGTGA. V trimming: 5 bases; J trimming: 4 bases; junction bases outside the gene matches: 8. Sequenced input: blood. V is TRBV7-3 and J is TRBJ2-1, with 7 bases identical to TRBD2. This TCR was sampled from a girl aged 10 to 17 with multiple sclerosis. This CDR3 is CASSLGGGRYNEQFC. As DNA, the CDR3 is TGTGCCAGCAGCCTTGGGGGAGGGCGTTACAATGAGCAGTTCTGC.